A single sample is the source of the 5 T cell receptor beta chains below, sequenced in a study of vaccination and CD4 T cells after COVID-19. Cultured CD4+ T-cell DNA underwent Oncomine TCR Beta short-read sequencing. Each CDR3 protein gets one entry after TCRdb re-called the PCR reads with MiXCR. The table records fewer than 20,000 distinct CDR3 sequences, approximately 49% of them present only once. The treatment is: approximately nine-day PBMC culture with coronavirus spike peptide pools or control peptides (ViraFEST assay). These receptors are not linked to any known antigen. The sequenced sample consisted of CD4+ T cells from blood, cultured in vitro. These receptors were collected from a human donor who had recovered from COVID-19.

The chain employs TRBV5-4 and TRBJ1-1; D gene uncertain. The length of the CDR3 is 15 residues. Deletions cut 6 bases from V and 3 bases from J, with 18 bases between. Germline values: CDR1 SGHNT, CDR2 YYREEE (reference sequence). The CDR3 nucleotides read TGTGCCAGCAATCCTAGAGGGAACCGGGACACTGAAGCTTTCTTT. This codes for CASNPRGNRDTEAFF.

CDR3 nucleotide sequence: TGTGCCAGCAGCTTAGCGACAGGGTTGAATTCACCCCTCCACTTT. It encodes CASSLATGLNSPLHF. The rearrangement links TRBV7-2 to TRBJ1-6; TRBD1 agrees at 7 bases. Germline lookup yields CDR1 SGHTA and CDR2 FQGNSA. The CDR3 runs 15 residues. The V and J ends lost 0 bases and 7 bases, in that order; junction bases with no gene match: 3.

J is TRBJ2-7 and V is TRBV5-4; 11 bases map to TRBD2. Germline lookup yields CDR1 SGHNT and CDR2 YYREEE (reference sequence). The CDR3 runs to 15 residues. Trimming at V came to 4 bases and at J to 7 bases, leaving 10 bases not matched to a gene. Written as DNA, the CDR3 is TGTGCCAGCAGCCACTTAGCGGGGGGGCGAGGGGAGCAGTACTTC. Amino acid sequence: CASSHLAGGRGEQYF.

The rearrangement links TRBV30 to TRBJ2-5; 7 bases agree with TRBD1. The CDR3 length is 12 residues. J gave up 9 bases and V 4 bases, and 8 bases lay outside the gene matches. Germline lookup yields CDR1 GTSNPN and CDR2 SVGIG (reference sequence). In DNA form, the CDR3 reads TGTGCCTGGAAGCAAGGTCAGGGGGCCCAGTACTTC. Amino acids: CAWKQGQGAQYF.

This rearrangement joins TRBV2 to TRBJ1-1; D gene ambiguous. Germline CDR1 is SNHLY and CDR2 is FYNNEI. The CDR3 is made up of 12 amino acids. Trimming pared 0 bases from V and 1 base from J, leaving 0 bases between. The CDR3 DNA sequence: TGTGCCAGCAGTGAAGCGAACACTGAAGCTTTCTTT. Translated, it gives CASSEANTEAFF.